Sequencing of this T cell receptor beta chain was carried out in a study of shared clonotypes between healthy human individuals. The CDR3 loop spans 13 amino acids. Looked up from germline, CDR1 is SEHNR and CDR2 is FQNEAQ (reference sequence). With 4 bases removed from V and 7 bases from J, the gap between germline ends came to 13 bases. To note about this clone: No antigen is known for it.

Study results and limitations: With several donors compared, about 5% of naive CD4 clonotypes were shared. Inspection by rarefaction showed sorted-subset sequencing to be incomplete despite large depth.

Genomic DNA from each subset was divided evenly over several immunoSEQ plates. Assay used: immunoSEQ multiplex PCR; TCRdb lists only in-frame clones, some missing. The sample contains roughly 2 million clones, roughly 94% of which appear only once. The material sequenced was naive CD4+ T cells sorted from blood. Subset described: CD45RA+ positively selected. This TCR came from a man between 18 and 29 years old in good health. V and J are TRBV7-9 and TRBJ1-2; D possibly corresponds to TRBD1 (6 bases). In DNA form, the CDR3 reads TGTGCCAGCAGCTCGTTACAGGGTTCTGGCTACACCTTC. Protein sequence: CASSSLQGSGYTF.